These 8 T cell receptor beta chains were sequenced from one sample in a study of a mutant IDH1 vaccine in newly diagnosed glioma. TCRdb's table, derived via immunoSEQ multiplex PCR, lists solely in-frame clones and lacks some. The sample yields 45,000 to 65,000 clones, roughly 90% seen once. Antigens of these TCRs are unknown. Time point here: week 11, during vaccination. Alongside topical imiquimod, each dose of vaccine comprised 300 ug of mutant IDH1 20-mer peptide. The material sequenced was PBMCs, taken from a glioma patient whose treatment included an IDH1 peptide vaccine. All receptors come from a man aged 50-59 years with glioma.

CDR3 in DNA: TGCAGTGCTAGTTTCCAAGAGACCCAGTACTTC. Translating gives CSASFQETQYF. This chain links TRBV20-1 with TRBJ2-5; no definite D call. The CDR3 is made up of 11 amino acids. V was shortened by 3 bases and J by 1 base, with 3 bases between the two germline ends. Germline V lookup: CDR1 DFQATT, CDR2 SNEGSKA (reference sequence).

The V and J genes are TRBV6-1 and TRBJ2-7; no definite D call. From germline, CDR1 is MNHNS and CDR2 SASEGT. The CDR3 runs to 13 residues. Trimming stripped 2 bases from V and 2 bases from J, with 7 bases between. CDR3 in DNA: TGTGCCAGCAGTGAAACCCGGGCCTACGAGCAGTACTTC. Its protein is CASSETRAYEQYF.

The genes are TRBV6-5 and TRBJ1-5; no clear D. V lost 0 bases, J lost 9 bases, and 12 bases lay in between. Germline CDR1 MNHEY, CDR2 SVGAGI. The CDR3 loop spans 14 amino acids. As DNA, the CDR3 is TGTGCCAGCAGTTACTCGAAAGGGCAACCGCCCCAGCATTTT. The encoded protein is CASSYSKGQPPQHF.

In nucleotides, the CDR3 is TGTGCCAGCAGCTTAGCCCCAGACGAGGCAACTAATGAAAAACTGTTTTTT. This sequence encodes CASSLAPDEATNEKLFF. This chain links TRBV7-2 with TRBJ1-4; no firm D call. Looked up from germline, CDR1 is SGHTA and CDR2 is FQGNSA. Trimming took 0 bases from V and 0 from J, leaving 11 bases between them. The CDR3 extends over 17 amino acids.

This rearrangement joins TRBV19 to TRBJ1-1, with unresolved D. Between the trimmed V and J ends, which lost 4 bases and 4 bases, there was a span of 13 bases. Per germline, CDR1 LNHDA and CDR2 SQIVND (reference sequence). This CDR3 region has 14 residues. CDR3 nucleotides: TGTGCCAGTAGTAACGGGGTAGATGGCACTGAAGCTTTCTTT. It encodes CASSNGVDGTEAFF.

V usage is TRBV5-8 and J usage is TRBJ2-7; TRBD2 agrees at 12 bases. This CDR3 spans 17 amino acids. Germline CDR1 reads SGHTS; CDR2 reads YDEGEE. With 1 base clipped from V and 0 bases from J, the junction kept 5 bases outside the gene matches. The CDR3 loop is CASSLLTSGGTSYEQYF. The CDR3 region has the DNA TGTGCCAGCAGCTTGCTAACTAGCGGGGGGACCTCCTACGAGCAGTACTTC.

A single count supports this clone. The chain links TRBV12-5 to TRBJ1-1, with no clear D. The CDR3 covers 16 residues. The germline CDR1 and CDR2 sequences are LGHNT and FRNRAP. V was pared by 6 bases and J by 0 bases, with 17 bases between. The DNA of the CDR3 is TGTGCTAGTGGCCTGATCGGGCCGGGATTGAACACTGAAGCTTTCTTT. It is translated as CASGLIGPGLNTEAFF.

This chain joins TRBV19 and TRBJ1-5; D is undetermined. V lost 7 bases and J 0 bases, leaving 19 bases between the germline ends. CDR3 size: 17 residues. Germline CDR1 is LNHDA and CDR2 is SQIVND (reference sequence). In DNA, the CDR3 is TGTGCCAGTATCTTCGAGGCGGGGTCGGGTAGCAATCAGCCCCAGCATTTT. It is translated as CASIFEAGSGSNQPQHF.